Sequencing of this TCR beta chain was carried out in a study of blood T cells in healthy people across ages (dated by TCRdb to the mid-2010s). In the study overall: In model experiments, roughly one uniquely barcoded TCR beta cDNA molecule per two T cells was captured by template switching. Donors of different ages were randomly distributed across sequencing lanes to avoid experimental bias. To track age-related changes in TCR beta repertoire diversity, the study relied on deep sequencing normalized with unique cDNA molecular identifiers. The donors were split into four age groups: young (average 16 years), middle-aged (roughly 40), aged (roughly 68) and long-lived (about 82). For two donors (one aged 18 to 30 and one aged 80 or older), the study analyzed two additional independent replicas of 1 million unique cDNA reads from the same blood draw.

On this clonotype itself: What antigen it recognizes has not been identified. The input lacks base qualities; no much larger clone sits a single base away.

The CDR3, from cysteine to phenylalanine, totals 15 residues. The kept DNA is CDR3 alone, 45 bases in frame from the first base. The germline V end is reduced by 4 bases and the J end by 3 bases; junction bases left unmatched: 9. CDR1 and CDR2, looked up from the germline V gene, are SGHRS and YFSETQ. Donors were 39 systemically healthy Caucasian individuals from Russia aged 6 to 90 years. Each donor gave 8 to 10 milliliters of peripheral blood, collected into EDTA-treated Vacutainer tubes. Ficoll-Paque density-gradient centrifugation was used to isolate PBMCs, with at least 6.5 million per sample. Trizol reagent was used to extract total RNA from PBMCs, with at least 6 micrograms per sample. Naive CD45RAhigh/CD27high T cell percentages were measured by flow cytometry on a PBMC aliquot from every donor. Receptors were amplified or captured by 5' RACE. These reads were obtained on an Illumina HiSeq 2500. The second PCR ran for roughly 6 to 11 cycles and used a J-beta primer mix along with a sample-barcoded 5' primer. A unique molecular identifier was introduced onto each TCR beta cDNA molecule by a template-switch 5' adaptor carrying 12 random nucleotides. Each sample yielded at least 3 million CDR3-containing paired-end reads. All of the RNA was converted into first-strand cDNA using the Mint cDNA synthesis kit, with a TRBC-specific oligonucleotide serving as the primer. Following uracil-DNA glycosylase treatment, all cDNA underwent a first 18-cycle PCR with the universal primers M1SS and BC2_uni_R. The source study handled its data this way. For normalization, 1 million high-quality reads, each with a distinct molecular identifier, were randomly selected from each sample. Reads with shared molecular identifiers were discarded instead of being binned into consensus sequences. MiTCR, run with a Q25 quality threshold and the strictest error-elimination algorithm, handled CDR3 identification, clonotype clustering and error correction. A nonparametric unseen species model with Euler transformation was used to estimate lower-bound total TCR beta diversity. Using fastp trimming at Q25 and MiXCR clonotype assembly, TCRdb reanalyzed the public sequencing data and kept in-frame beta chains. Rows are unified per CDR3 protein, each entry keeping the most common DNA and genes. The V and J calls follow TCRdb's processing rather than the paper's. The sample contains some 700,000 distinct CDR3 sequences, about 24% of them found a single time. Together, the top ten hold 20% to 25% of the sample.

On the study overall, not on this receptor specifically: Observed TCR beta diversity per million T cells fell roughly linearly with age, and a significant reduction was already apparent by age roughly 40. The CMV infection status of donors was not known, potentially confounding age-related changes in expanded clonotypes. There was a strong correlation between observed TCR beta diversity and the percentage of naive T cells measured by flow cytometry. Conclusive comparison of naive and antigen-experienced compartments was prevented by the profiling of bulk unsorted PBMCs. The long-lived group showed more naive CD4+ T cells, fewer expanded clones and increased TCR diversity than the aged group, suggesting age selection. Total diversity estimates from one million sequenced T cells were considered lower bounds and underestimates.

This receptor was taken from a man between 70 and 80 years old in good health. The sequenced sample was blood. The sequence joins TRBV5-1 to TRBJ2-7; TRBD1 lines up with 8 middle nucleotides. In nucleotides, the sequence is TGCGCCAGCAGCGCTGGAGGTGGACAGGGCTACGAGCAGTACTTC. Its protein reads: CASSAGGGQGYEQYF.